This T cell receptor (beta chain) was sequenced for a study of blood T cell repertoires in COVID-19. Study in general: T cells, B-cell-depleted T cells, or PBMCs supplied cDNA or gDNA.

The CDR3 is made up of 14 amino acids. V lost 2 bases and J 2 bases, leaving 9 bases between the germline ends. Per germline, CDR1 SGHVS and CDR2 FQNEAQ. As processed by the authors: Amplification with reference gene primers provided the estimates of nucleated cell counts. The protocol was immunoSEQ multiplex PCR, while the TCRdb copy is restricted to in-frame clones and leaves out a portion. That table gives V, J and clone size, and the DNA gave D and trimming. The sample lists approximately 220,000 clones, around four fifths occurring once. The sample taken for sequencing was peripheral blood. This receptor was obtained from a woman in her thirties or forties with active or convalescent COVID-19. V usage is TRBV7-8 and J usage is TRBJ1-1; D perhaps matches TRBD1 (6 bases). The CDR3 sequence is CASSLSGVNTEAFF. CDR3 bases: TGTGCCAGCAGCTTATCAGGGGTTAACACTGAAGCTTTCTTT. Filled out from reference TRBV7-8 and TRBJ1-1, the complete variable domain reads GAGVSQSPRYKVAKRGQDVALRCDPISGHVSLFWYQQALGQGPEFLTYFQNEAQLDKSGLPSDRFFAERPEGSVSTLKIQRTQQEDSAVYLCASSLSGVNTEAFFGQGTRLTVV.